This T cell receptor beta chain derives from a study of T cells in Graves' hyperthyroidism and ophthalmopathy. This clonotype has at least ten counts. The investigators amplified TCR beta CDR3 regions from RNA transcripts. First-round RT-PCR targeting the TCR CDR3 was performed with the HTBI primer set. TCRdb used MiXCR to reprocess the multiplex PCR reads, holding one entry per CDR3 protein. Of roughly 380,000 distinct CDR3 sequences listed, roughly 15% were seen once; the top ten hold 5% to 6%. Graves' hyperthyroidism was deemed stable absent ophthalmopathy progression within 18 months. Patients aged 18 to 65 had newly diagnosed hyperthyroidism of under 2 months' duration. Pregnant or lactating patients were excluded, as were those with uncontrolled infection or other autoimmune disease. The sequence came from a woman between 18 and 29 years old with Graves' hyperthyroidism. The sequenced sample consisted of blood.

CDR3 DNA: TGTGCCAGCAGCCCCAGGGGTGGGTCACCCCTCCACTTT. It codes for CASSPRGGSPLHF. The rearrangement links TRBV2 to TRBJ1-6; D may be TRBD1 (6 bases). The CDR3 runs 13 residues. V lost 6 bases to trimming and J lost 10 bases, with 13 bases between them. In germline, CDR1 is SNHLY, CDR2 FYNNEI. Full variable domain (remainder filled in from reference TRBV2 and TRBJ1-6): EPEVTQTPSHQVTQMGQEVILRCVPISNHLYFYWYRQILGQKVEFLVSFYNNEISEKSEIFDDQFSVERPDGSNFTLKIRSTKLEDSAMYFCASSPRGGSPLHFGNGTRLTVT.